This TCR beta chain originates from a study of chemoradiotherapy in HPV16-positive cancers (dated 2022 in TCRdb). For the study in its entirety: Using functional T-cell assays on cells from a couple of HPV16-positive patients, the researchers defined candidate HPV-specific T-cell clones and common TCR motifs. The study asked whether T-cell immunity against the HPV oncoproteins E6 and E7 changes during chemoradiotherapy and whether it affects survival. Next, the candidate HPV-specific TCRs and motifs were followed in TCR repertoires from around 90 patients with HPV-related cancers. What the authors observed across the whole study: Improved recurrence-free survival in HPV16-positive patients was associated with expansion of HPV-responsive T cells during chemoradiotherapy. The functional definition of HPV-specific T cells came from only a couple of HPV16-positive patients, and the survival association was reported for HPV16-positive patients. Expansion of candidate HPV-specific clones and E7-related TCR motifs was observed in the tumor microenvironment during treatment, whereas no such expansion was observed for non-HPV-specific T cells.

Libraries were constructed by the immunoSEQ multiplex PCR assay. TCRdb's version of the immuneACCESS table is confined to in-frame rearrangements and falls short of the full clone set. An unresolved V gene accounts for under half of the shortfall where checked; the remainder is of unknown origin. The sample has 9,000 to 13,000 clones on record, about nine tenths of them singletons. The top ten constitute under 2% of the sample. Repertoires were sampled repeatedly over the course of chemoradiotherapy so that clonal expansion in the tumor microenvironment could be followed. The CDR3, from cysteine to phenylalanine, totals 16 residues. Only CDR3 DNA remains: 48 bases, in frame from the first base. The V end loses 3 bases and the J end loses 5 bases, and a stretch of 14 bases separates them. As encoded in the germline V gene, CDR1 is KGHSH while CDR2 is LQKENI. A remark on this clone: Its cognate antigen has yet to be identified. No quality values exist for individual bases; no much larger clone is one base distant.

Recombination connected TRBV18 to TRBJ1-6, with a tentative D gene TRBD1 over 5 matching bases. The source was blood, collected from a patient who underwent chemoradiotherapy. This clonotype was obtained from a human donor with HPV-associated anogenital cancer. The nucleotide sequence is TGTGCCAGCTCACCCGGCTGGGGGAGGGATAATTCACCCCTCCACTTT. The encoded protein is CASSPGWGRDNSPLHF. Full variable domain (CDR3 extended with the reference TRBV18 and TRBJ1-6 proteins): NAGVMQNPRHLVRRRGQEARLRCSPMKGHSHVYWYRQLPEEGLKFMVYLQKENIIDESGMPKERFSAEFPKEGPSILRIQQVVRGDSAAYFCASSPGWGRDNSPLHFGNGTRLTVT.